The 6 T cell receptor beta chains in this list originate from one sample, sequenced in a study of blood T cells in healthy people across ages. A J-beta primer mix and a sample-barcoded 5' primer were used in a second PCR of roughly 6 to 12 cycles. One entry per CDR3 protein results from TCRdb running MiXCR on the 5' RACE reads. This sample has just under 900,000 distinct CDR3 sequences, with roughly 26% found just once. What was sequenced was blood. These receptor sequences come from a woman over 75 in good health.

This clonotype was observed many times. This chain links TRBV3-1 with TRBJ1-2, with D uncertain. This CDR3 contains 13 residues. Deletions cut 0 bases from V and 5 bases from J, with 7 bases between. Germline CDR1 is LGHDT and CDR2 is YNNKEL (reference sequence). For the CDR3, the DNA is TGTGCCAGCAGCCAAGAGGGCTTGTATGGCTACACCTTC. Protein: CASSQEGLYGYTF.

V gene TRBV11-3 combines with J gene TRBJ2-5; the D is unclear. V gave up 5 bases and J gave up 4 bases, with 11 bases separating them. Germline values: CDR1 SGHNT, CDR2 YENEEA. This CDR3 region has 13 residues. In DNA, the CDR3 is TGTGCCAGCAGCGTAAACAGTGTAGAGACCCAGTACTTC. Its protein product is CASSVNSVETQYF.

V is TRBV3-1 and J is TRBJ1-4, with D tentatively TRBD1 (5 bases). This CDR3 spans 17 amino acids. V lost 4 bases, J lost 1 base, and 16 bases lay in between. Germline V lookup: CDR1 LGHDT, CDR2 YNNKEL (reference sequence). The chain's CDR3 is CASSLSGGGGTNEKLFF. CDR3 DNA sequence: TGTGCCAGCAGCCTAAGTGGAGGTGGGGGAACTAATGAAAAACTGTTTTTT.

This clonotype was seen only a few times. V gene TRBV6-2 or TRBV6-3 combines with J gene TRBJ1-1, with 9 nucleotides matching TRBD1. Germline CDR1 is MNHEY and CDR2 is SVGEGT. CDR3 length: 17 residues. Trimming cost V 5 bases and J 0 bases; bases outside gene matches: 10. The CDR3 bases are TGTGCCAGCAGTCGGTCCGGGACAGGGTCACTGAACACTGAAGCTTTCTTT. This sequence encodes CASSRSGTGSLNTEAFF.

The chain combines TRBV6-5 with TRBJ2-2, with D possibly matching TRBD2 (5 bases). V was pared by 6 bases and J by 6 bases, with 11 bases between. The CDR3 covers 13 residues. Germline values: CDR1 MNHEY, CDR2 SVGAGI. The CDR3 coding sequence is TGTGCCAGCAGAATCGTGGAGGCCGGGGAGCTGTTTTTT. Its translation: CASRIVEAGELFF.

This clonotype was counted a few times. The chain recombines TRBV29-1 with TRBJ1-5, with D tentatively TRBD1 (6 bases). The CDR3 has 13 amino acids. V gave up 6 bases and J gave up 7 bases, with 16 bases separating them. From germline, CDR1 is SQVTM and CDR2 ANQGSEA. CDR3 residues: CSVGGTMGQPQHF. The CDR3 region has the DNA TGCAGCGTCGGGGGGACAATGGGGCAGCCCCAGCATTTT.